These 14 T cell receptor beta chains were sequenced from one sample in a study of tumor-infiltrating lymphocytes in glioblastoma multiforme. Multiple V-beta primers and a C-beta primer amplified TCRB from RNA. MiXCR, run by TCRdb on the multiplex PCR reads, gives a single entry per CDR3 protein. This sample has about 32,000 distinct CDR3 sequences, with roughly two thirds found just once. Sequenced input: brain tumor tissue. Receptors originate from a male donor with glioblastoma.

To note about this clonotype: This may arise from a read error, as a much more abundant clone is one base away. The chain is built from TRBV7-8 and TRBJ1-1; tentatively, D is TRBD1 (6 bases). The CDR3 has 14 residues. The germline gives CDR1 SGHVS, CDR2 FQNEAQ. The CDR3 sequence: CVIEPGHSNTEAFF. CDR3 nucleotide sequence: TGTGTCATTGAACCGGGACACTCGAACACTGAAGCTTTCTTT. Together with reference TRBV7-8 and TRBJ1-1, the CDR3 gives the full variable domain: GAGVSQSPRYKVAKRGQDVALRCDPISGHVSLFWYQQALGQGPEFLTYFQNEAQLDKSGLPSDRFFAERPEGSVSTLKIQRTQQEDSAVYLCVIEPGHSNTEAFFGQGTRLTVV.

Comment on this clonotype: Mismatch with germline at one junction end may stem from a read error. The chain has TRBV10-1 and TRBJ2-1; TRBD1 aligns across 12 bases. The CDR3 totals 15 residues. Germline-derived CDR1 and CDR2 are WNHNN and SYGVQD (reference sequence). The CDR3 spells CVSSGVGTGGDEQFF. DNA of the CDR3: TGCGTCAGCAGTGGGGTCGGGACAGGGGGCGATGAGCAGTTCTTC.

The chain joins TRBV6-5 to TRBJ2-7; D unclear. Between the trimmed V and J ends, which lost 0 bases and 2 bases, there was a span of 8 bases. This CDR3 contains 14 residues. Germline-derived CDR1 and CDR2 are MNHEY and SVGAGI. CDR3 in amino acids: CASSYSWLTYEQYF. In DNA form, the CDR3 reads TGTGCCAGCAGTTACTCCTGGCTAACCTACGAGCAGTACTTC.

In regard to this clonotype: This is likely a read error, given that the CDR3 carries no conserved phenylalanine or tryptophan at its end. The chain has TRBV11-2 and TRBJ2-7; no clear D gene. Germline V lookup: CDR1 SGHAT, CDR2 FQNNGV. V was trimmed by 5 bases and J by 3 bases, leaving 8 bases between them. The CDR3 has 12 amino acids. The CDR3 DNA follows: TGTGCCAGCAGCGACGGCAACTACGAGCAGTACTTA. As protein: CASSDGNYEQYL.

In regard to this clonotype: Lacking the conserved final phenylalanine or tryptophan, this CDR3 likely reflects a read error. J is TRBJ2-4 and V is TRBV6-2 or TRBV6-3, with D possibly being TRBD2 (5 bases). CDR3 length: 16 amino acids. Trimming stripped 6 bases from V and 0 bases from J, with 15 bases between. Germline CDR1 MNHEY, CDR2 SVGEGT. The CDR3 is CASSNGLAVAKNIQYS. The CDR3 DNA follows: TGTGCCAGCAGCAACGGACTTGCGGTAGCCAAAAACATTCAGTACTCC.

Within the sample, this clonotype is medium-sized. The V gene is TRBV12-3 or TRBV12-4, the J gene TRBJ2-1, with D hard to call. V gave up 2 bases and J gave up 5 bases, with 13 bases separating them. The CDR3 contains 15 residues. The CDR3 nucleotides read TGTGCCAGCAGTTTATCCGGGTCCTTCGACAATGAGCAGTTCTTC. Protein product: CASSLSGSFDNEQFF.

To note about this clonotype: This clone may be a read error of a much larger clone one base away. The V gene is TRBV4-2, the J gene TRBJ2-6; D not certain. V lost 0 bases and J 4 bases, leaving 10 bases between the germline ends. The germline gives CDR1 LGHNA, CDR2 YNFKEQ. This CDR3 comprises 16 residues. The CDR3, as DNA: TGTGCCAGCAGCCAAGATATCAGTGCCGGGGCCAACGTCCTGACTTTC. Protein: CASSQDISAGANVLTF.

This chain uses TRBV4-1 with TRBJ2-7; tentative D call: TRBD2 (6 bases). CDR1 is MGHRA and CDR2 is YSYEKL in the germline V gene. This CDR3 is built from 16 residues. Trimming cost V 3 bases and J 1 base, with 16 bases left between them. This chain's CDR3 is CASSQRASETSYEQYF. The CDR3 region has the DNA TGCGCCAGCAGCCAGAGGGCTAGCGAGACTTCCTACGAGCAGTACTTC.

This clonotype was recorded once. The junction and the germline gene differ at one end; a read error may be behind it. The chain is built from TRBV4-2 and TRBJ2-7; the match to TRBD2 covers 14 bases. CDR1 LGHNA and CDR2 YNFKEQ come from the germline V gene. The CDR3 spans 16 residues. CDR3 sequence: CAISQDPGLAGGGQYF. The CDR3, as DNA: TGTGCCATCAGCCAAGATCCCGGACTAGCGGGAGGTGGGCAGTACTTC.

Concerning this clonotype itself: Given the absence of the conserved phenylalanine or tryptophan at the CDR3 end, a read error is likely. The V call is TRBV6-1, the J call TRBJ2-1; 11 bases align to TRBD2. The germline V gene encodes CDR1 MNHNS and CDR2 SASEGT. V was clipped by 8 bases and J by 3 bases; unmatched bases: 6. CDR3 length: 15 residues. In nucleotides, the CDR3 is TGTGCCAGCGGACTACTAGCGGGAGACTACAATGAGCAGTTCATC. This sequence encodes CASGLLAGDYNEQFI.

Comments on this clonotype: Since no conserved phenylalanine or tryptophan closes the CDR3, a read error is the likely cause. V usage is TRBV20-1 and J usage is TRBJ2-1; 7 nucleotides align to TRBD2. The V and J ends lost 5 bases and 10 bases, in that order; junction bases with no gene match: 23. The length of the CDR3 is 17 residues. Germline loops: CDR1 DFQATT, CDR2 SNEGSKA (reference sequence). The CDR3, as DNA: TGCAGTGCTCGACTATTTAGGAGTAGCGGGCCCGAAGGGGAGCAGTTCTAC. It is translated as CSARLFRSSGPEGEQFY.

As regards this clonotype: One end of the junction does not line up with germline, which may come from a read error. V and J are TRBV20-1 and TRBJ2-1; 7 bases match TRBD2. This CDR3 has 15 amino acids. Germline-derived CDR1 and CDR2 are DFQATT and SNEGSKA (reference sequence). CDR3 in amino acids: CSASLSSGVHNERFF. CDR3 sequence (DNA): TGCAGTGCTAGTTTGTCTAGCGGAGTCCACAATGAGCGGTTCTTT.

The V call is TRBV5-1, the J call TRBJ2-7; D not resolved. This CDR3 is built from 13 residues. V gave up 4 bases and J gave up 7 bases, with 15 bases separating them. Germline V gives CDR1 SGHRS, CDR2 YFSETQ. The CDR3 bases are TGCGCCAGCAGCCTTCCGGGCCCCTGGGAGCAGTACTTC. Its translation is CASSLPGPWEQYF.

V and J are TRBV29-1 and TRBJ2-3; D unclear. Between the trimmed V and J ends, which lost 7 bases and 1 base, there was a span of 18 bases. Germline V gene sequence: CDR1 SQVTM, CDR2 ANQGSEA. The CDR3 covers 15 residues. The CDR3 DNA is TGCAGCGCCAAAACGAGGCTTTTAGGCACAGATACGCAGTATTTT. It translates to CSAKTRLLGTDTQYF.